Sequencing of this T cell receptor beta chain was carried out in a study of OX40 agonist ivuxolimab in advanced cancers. Sequencing was performed with immunoSEQ multiplex PCR; in TCRdb, only in-frame clones are kept and a portion is missing. This sample yields approximately 66,000 clones, of which around 88% are seen a single time; approximately 0.5% belongs to the top ten. With respect to this clone: Its antigen is currently unknown.

Germline V gives CDR1 MNHEY, CDR2 SVGAGI. The germline V and J ends were trimmed by 6 bases and 2 bases, with 14 bases remaining between them. This CDR3 comprises 14 residues. Study outcomes and limitations: Fewer expanded clones were found on average in CD4+ than in CD8+ T cells. The expanded peripheral T cells' antigen specificity was not determined.

Blood specimens came from baseline, cycle 4 day 1, and cycle 7 day 1. This receptor was taken from an adult with an advanced solid tumor such as melanoma, head and neck, liver or kidney cancer. Sequencing used CD4+ or CD8+ T cells sorted from blood, obtained in a trial of the OX40 agonist ivuxolimab. The gene calls are TRBV6-5 and TRBJ2-7, with D perhaps TRBD1 or TRBD2 (5 bases each). The CDR3 DNA reads TGTGCCAGCAGCATCCGGGACGGGACCTACGAGCAGTACTTC. Translation gives CASSIRDGTYEQYF.